This is a list of T cell receptor beta chains from one sample in a study of Ad26.COV2.S vaccination and SARS-CoV-2 variants. Assay used: immunoSEQ multiplex PCR; TCRdb lists only in-frame clones, some missing. The repertoire holds hundreds of thousands of clones, with around 88% as singletons. The sample was peripheral blood, taken in a trial of Ad26.COV2.S vaccine versus placebo. The receptors come from a person aged 18-65 years who received the Ad26.COV2.S COVID-19 vaccine or a placebo. CDR3s include the opening cysteine and the closing phenylalanine or tryptophan. A D gene is named only where the DNA matches it firmly. The size entry is marked missing in some rows and otherwise reads once, few, many or a size class.

J: TRBJ2-1; D: TRBD2; V: TRBV9; size: NA; DNA: TGTGCCAGCAGCGTAGTGCTAGCGGCCTACAATGAGCAGTTCTTC; CDR3: CASSVVLAAYNEQFF
J: TRBJ2-2; D: TRBD2; V: TRBV10-3; size: NA; DNA: TGTGCCATCAGTGCGCGTCTAGCGGGGGGGCCCAACACCGGGGAGCTGTTTTTT; CDR3: CAISARLAGGPNTGELFF
J: TRBJ1-5; D: NA; V: TRBV7-2; size: NA; DNA: TGTGCCAGCAGCTCTTACAATCAGCCCCAGCATTTT; CDR3: CASSSYNQPQHF
J: TRBJ2-7; D: TRBD2; V: TRBV9; size: NA; DNA: TGTGCCAGCAGCTCGAGCCCCCTAGCGGGAGGGCGAGCCTACGAGCAGTACTTC; CDR3: CASSSSPLAGGRAYEQYF
J: TRBJ1-1; D: TRBD1; V: TRBV12-3/TRBV12-4; size: NA; DNA: TGTGCCAGCGCTGACAGGGTTGAAGCTTTCTTT; CDR3: CASADRVEAFF
J: TRBJ1-2; D: TRBD1; V: TRBV3-1/TRBV3-2; size: NA; DNA: TGTGCCAGCAGCCCCACCCAGGGATTACAGGGGCACTATGGCTACACCTTC; CDR3: CASSPTQGLQGHYGYTF
J: TRBJ1-5; D: NA; V: TRBV2; size: NA; DNA: TGTGCCAGCAGTGCGGGACGTATACATCAGCCCCAGCATTTT; CDR3: CASSAGRIHQPQHF
J: TRBJ2-1; D: NA; V: TRBV9; size: NA; DNA: TGTGCCAGCAGCGTAGGAAGAGGCTCCTACAATGAGCAGTTCTTC; CDR3: CASSVGRGSYNEQFF
J: TRBJ1-2; D: TRBD1; V: TRBV4-1; size: NA; DNA: TGCGCCAGCAGCCCCGCAGAAGGGGGCAGAGGCTACACCTTC; CDR3: CASSPAEGGRGYTF
J: TRBJ1-2; D: NA; V: TRBV19; size: NA; DNA: TGTGCCAGTAGTATCGGAGGCCGAGATGGCTACACCTTC; CDR3: CASSIGGRDGYTF
J: TRBJ1-1; D: TRBD1; V: TRBV28; size: NA; DNA: TGTGCCAGCAGTTTAACGGACAGGGGGGCTTTCTTT; CDR3: CASSLTDRGAFF
J: TRBJ2-7; D: TRBD2; V: TRBV28; size: NA; DNA: TGTGCCAGCAGTTCTTGGACTAGCGGGACCTACGAGCAGTACTTC; CDR3: CASSSWTSGTYEQYF
J: TRBJ2-6; D: NA; V: TRBV5-4; size: NA; DNA: TGTGCCAGCAAAATAGGGGGACTCTCTGGGGCCAACGTCCTGACTTTC; CDR3: CASKIGGLSGANVLTF
J: TRBJ2-1; D: TRBD2; V: TRBV7-7; size: NA; DNA: TGTGCTAGCAGCTTAGGGCTAGCGGGGGGTTACAATGAGCAGTTCTTC; CDR3: CASSLGLAGGYNEQFF
J: TRBJ2-1; D: TRBD2; V: TRBV7-7; size: NA; DNA: TGTGCTAGCAGCTTCCAAACGGGGGGGCTCAATGAGCAGTTCTTC; CDR3: CASSFQTGGLNEQFF
J: TRBJ2-7; D: NA; V: TRBV21-1; size: NA; DNA: TGTGCCAGCAGCGCGGTTGGACAGGGACACTACGAGCAGTACTTC; CDR3: CASSAVGQGHYEQYF
J: TRBJ2-3; D: TRBD1; V: TRBV2; size: once; DNA: TGTGCCATATCACAGGGGGCGAGTACAGATACGCAGTATTTT; CDR3: CAISQGASTDTQYF
J: TRBJ2-3; D: TRBD1; V: TRBV6-2/TRBV6-3; size: NA; DNA: TGTGCCAGCAGTTACGACAGGGGGCTAACAGATACGCAGTATTTT; CDR3: CASSYDRGLTDTQYF
J: TRBJ2-5; D: NA; V: TRBV7-9; size: NA; DNA: TGTGCCAGCACCCCGACGGAGGTCGTGGGAGAGACCCAGTACTTC; CDR3: CASTPTEVVGETQYF
J: TRBJ2-5; D: NA; V: TRBV11-3; size: NA; DNA: TGTGCCAGCAGCGCGGACACGGGAGAGGCCCAGTACTTC; CDR3: CASSADTGEAQYF
J: TRBJ2-3; D: TRBD1; V: TRBV11-2; size: NA; DNA: TGTGCCAGCAGCCCGACACAGGGGGAAACGTACACAGATACGCAGTATTTT; CDR3: CASSPTQGETYTDTQYF
J: TRBJ1-3; D: NA; V: TRBV7-9; size: NA; DNA: TGTGCCAGCAGCGGGTCTGGAAACACCATATATTTT; CDR3: CASSGSGNTIYF
J: TRBJ2-5; D: TRBD2; V: TRBV7-8; size: NA; DNA: TGTGCCAGCAGCTTCACCCCCGGGGGGGCGAGGGAGACCCAGTACTTC; CDR3: CASSFTPGGARETQYF
J: TRBJ1-5; D: NA; V: TRBV5-5; size: NA; DNA: TGTGCCAGCAGCCCCCGGCGGGACACCTATCAGCCCCAGCATTTT; CDR3: CASSPRRDTYQPQHF
J: TRBJ1-4; D: TRBD1; V: TRBV28; size: once; DNA: TGTGCCAGCAGGCTCGGGACAGTCGATGAAAAACTGTTTTTT; CDR3: CASRLGTVDEKLFF
J: TRBJ1-4; D: NA; V: TRBV4-1; size: NA; DNA: TGCGCCAGCAGCCAAGACCCAGCGGGGCTCGCTGAAAAACTGTTTTTT; CDR3: CASSQDPAGLAEKLFF
J: TRBJ2-5; D: NA; V: TRBV11-2; size: NA; DNA: TGTGCCAGCAGCCTGAGGCTTCAAGAGACCCAGTACTTC; CDR3: CASSLRLQETQYF
J: TRBJ2-7; D: TRBD1; V: TRBV4-1; size: NA; DNA: TGCGCCAGCAGTCGGACAGGCAGCTCCTACGAGCAGTACTTC; CDR3: CASSRTGSSYEQYF
J: TRBJ2-2; D: TRBD2; V: TRBV7-3; size: NA; DNA: TGTGCCAGCAGCTTAAATCCCAGCGGGAGGACCGGGGAGCTGTTTTTT; CDR3: CASSLNPSGRTGELFF
J: TRBJ2-5; D: TRBD1; V: TRBV7-2; size: NA; DNA: TGTGCCAGCAGCTCACAGGGGTGGGAGACCCAGTACTTC; CDR3: CASSSQGWETQYF
J: TRBJ2-1; D: TRBD2; V: TRBV6-4; size: NA; DNA: TGTGCCAGCAGCGACACAAGCGGGGTTCTATACAATGAGCAGTTCTTC; CDR3: CASSDTSGVLYNEQFF
J: TRBJ2-7; D: TRBD1; V: TRBV3-1/TRBV3-2; size: NA; DNA: TGTGCCAGCAGCCCCCCAGGGACAGCCTTAAGGGGGTACGAGCAGTACTTC; CDR3: CASSPPGTALRGYEQYF
J: TRBJ2-7; D: NA; V: TRBV7-9; size: NA; DNA: TGTGCCAGCAGAACTAGTGAGAGCTACGAGCAGTACTTC; CDR3: CASRTSESYEQYF
J: TRBJ1-5; D: NA; V: TRBV12-3/TRBV12-4; size: NA; DNA: TGTGCCAGCATTTGGGGGGACGGTCAGCCCCAGCATTTT; CDR3: CASIWGDGQPQHF
J: TRBJ2-5; D: NA; V: TRBV11-2; size: NA; DNA: TGTGCCAGCAGCTTAGTATGGGAGACCCAGTACTTC; CDR3: CASSLVWETQYF
J: TRBJ2-3; D: NA; V: TRBV2; size: NA; DNA: TGTGCCAGCAGTGTAAGGAAGAGCACAGATACGCAGTATTTT; CDR3: CASSVRKSTDTQYF
J: TRBJ2-7; D: NA; V: TRBV28; size: NA; DNA: TGTGCCAGCAGACGGGGGGGACAGGGTTACGAGCAGTACTTC; CDR3: CASRRGGQGYEQYF
J: TRBJ2-7; D: TRBD2; V: TRBV27; size: NA; DNA: TGTGCCAGCAGCACCCTGACTAGCGTAACCTACGAGCAGTACTTC; CDR3: CASSTLTSVTYEQYF
J: TRBJ2-1; D: TRBD2; V: TRBV5-4; size: NA; DNA: TGTGCCAGCAGCTTGTCCGGGACTAGCGGATACAATGAGCAGTTCTTC; CDR3: CASSLSGTSGYNEQFF
J: TRBJ2-5; D: TRBD2; V: TRBV11-2; size: NA; DNA: TGTGCCAGCAGCTCTCCTACACGCGGGGGGCTCGGAGAGACCCAGTACTTC; CDR3: CASSSPTRGGLGETQYF
J: TRBJ2-5; D: TRBD2; V: TRBV7-2; size: NA; DNA: TGTGCCAGCAGTTCCAATCCTAGCGGGGGACAAGAGACCCAGTACTTC; CDR3: CASSSNPSGGQETQYF
J: TRBJ2-2; D: TRBD2; V: TRBV29-1; size: NA; DNA: TGCAGCGTTGATGAGACTAGCGGGGGCCAGAACACCGGGGAGCTGTTTTTT; CDR3: CSVDETSGGQNTGELFF
J: TRBJ2-7; D: NA; V: TRBV14; size: once; DNA: TGTGCCAGCAGCCAAGTCCCTGACAGATCCTACGAGCAGTACTTC; CDR3: CASSQVPDRSYEQYF
J: TRBJ1-2; D: NA; V: TRBV19; size: NA; DNA: TGTGCCAGTAACAGCCAATGGGGCTACACCTTC; CDR3: CASNSQWGYTF
J: TRBJ2-1; D: NA; V: TRBV7-2; size: NA; DNA: TGTGCCAGCAGCCCCCCCGGTTTATCTTCCCTCTACAATGAGCAGTTCTTC; CDR3: CASSPPGLSSLYNEQFF
J: TRBJ2-3; D: TRBD2; V: TRBV5-6; size: NA; DNA: TGTGCCAGCAGTTCGGGACTAGCGGAATTTATTAGCACAGATACGCAGTATTTT; CDR3: CASSSGLAEFISTDTQYF
J: TRBJ2-6; D: NA; V: TRBV27; size: NA; DNA: TGTGCCAGCAGTTATTTGACAGGAAGCTCTGGGGCCAACGTCCTGACTTTC; CDR3: CASSYLTGSSGANVLTF
J: TRBJ2-1; D: NA; V: TRBV5-1; size: NA; DNA: TGCGCCAGCAGCTCTGGAGGTTCCTACAATGAGCAGTTCTTC; CDR3: CASSSGGSYNEQFF
J: TRBJ2-7; D: NA; V: TRBV4-1; size: NA; DNA: TGCGCCAGCAGCCAAGGGGACACTATCTACGAGCAGTACTTC; CDR3: CASSQGDTIYEQYF
J: TRBJ2-1; D: NA; V: TRBV5-1; size: once; DNA: TGCGCCAGCAGCAGTCTAGCCAGGAGCTCCTACAATGAGCAGTTCTTC; CDR3: CASSSLARSSYNEQFF
J: TRBJ2-7; D: TRBD1; V: TRBV7-3; size: NA; DNA: TGTGCCAGCAGACCACAGGGGTGCACCTTACTACGGTCCTACGAGCAGTACTTC; CDR3: CASRPQGCTLLRSYEQYF